Below, one T cell receptor beta chain is given with its context. What it binds is unknown. It was with 60 Vbeta and 13 Jbeta primers that the PCR ran. Assay used: immunoSEQ multiplex PCR; TCRdb lists only in-frame clones, some missing. The profile shows 130,000 to 150,000 clones, over 65% of them singletons. This sample was taken from a study of cytomegalovirus exposure and HLA in healthy donors. Broader study findings: Prior analysis indicated that the majority of TCR beta V segments exhibited productivity approximately 90% or approximately 30% of the time.

Trimming took 3 bases from V and 4 from J; bases not matched to a gene: 9. This CDR3 has 15 amino acids. From germline, CDR1 is GTSNPN and CDR2 SVGIG (reference sequence). The source of this sequence is a man aged 40-55 years in good health and CMV-seropositive. This chain joins TRBV30 and TRBJ1-1; 9 bases line up with TRBD1. Sequencing used PBMCs. CDR3 sequence: CAWRARDRETTEAFF. The CDR3 bases are TGTGCCTGGAGGGCCCGGGACAGGGAGACCACTGAAGCTTTCTTT.